The rows below give T cell receptor beta chains drawn from one sample of a study of T-cell reconstitution after alpha-beta-depleted transplantation in children. In TCRdb, the PCR reads were re-called with MiXCR into one record per CDR3 protein. The sample shows 500,000 to 650,000 distinct CDR3 sequences, approximately 12% of them seen only once. The starting material was PBMCs, mostly from graft donor cells, obtained 360 days after TCRalphabeta/CD19-depleted stem cell transplant. All receptors derive from a male patient younger than 18 who had a stem cell transplant for acute myeloid leukemia, so the T cells may come from the graft donor. The CDR3 runs from the conserved cysteine through the conserved F or W. Each record gives: CDR3 protein, clone size, CDR3 length, V gene. Size values are once, few and many counts, or a class for expanded clones, and some rows have none.

cdr3_aa: CAWSLTSGSTDTQYF; clone_size: -; cdr3_length: 15; v_call: TRBV30
cdr3_aa: CASIPPGPKETQYF; clone_size: -; cdr3_length: 14; v_call: TRBV28
cdr3_aa: CASSVSTSGVANTGELFF; clone_size: few; cdr3_length: 18; v_call: TRBV5-1
cdr3_aa: CSARVSGNFYF; clone_size: many; cdr3_length: 11; v_call: TRBV20-1
cdr3_aa: CSARGRTSGSRNTQYF; clone_size: -; cdr3_length: 16; v_call: TRBV20-1
cdr3_aa: CASRPGPPHQETQYF; clone_size: few; cdr3_length: 15; v_call: TRBV6-1
cdr3_aa: CASSQEGTLEQYF; clone_size: few; cdr3_length: 13; v_call: TRBV4-3
cdr3_aa: CSASYGETQYF; clone_size: -; cdr3_length: 11; v_call: TRBV20-1
cdr3_aa: CASSEALLQGEGYTF; clone_size: few; cdr3_length: 15; v_call: TRBV2
cdr3_aa: CASSQGTALYEQYF; clone_size: -; cdr3_length: 14; v_call: TRBV4-3
cdr3_aa: CASSPLAPRINEQFF; clone_size: -; cdr3_length: 15; v_call: TRBV7-2
cdr3_aa: CASSATGGNTEAFF; clone_size: -; cdr3_length: 14; v_call: TRBV5-5
cdr3_aa: CASRSPKETEDNEQFF; clone_size: many; cdr3_length: 16; v_call: TRBV12-3/TRBV12-4
cdr3_aa: CASSWTSGRIDEQYF; clone_size: -; cdr3_length: 15; v_call: TRBV7-9
cdr3_aa: CASSFVDLMTEAFF; clone_size: few; cdr3_length: 14; v_call: TRBV5-1
cdr3_aa: CSASRDSSEKLFF; clone_size: few; cdr3_length: 13; v_call: TRBV20-1
cdr3_aa: CSGSWTGKNIQYF; clone_size: -; cdr3_length: 13; v_call: TRBV29-1
cdr3_aa: CSVHLGIETQYF; clone_size: few; cdr3_length: 12; v_call: TRBV29-1
cdr3_aa: CASSATICPTDTQYF; clone_size: few; cdr3_length: 15; v_call: TRBV21-1
cdr3_aa: CASRLLAGTYNEQFF; clone_size: few; cdr3_length: 15; v_call: TRBV6-2/TRBV6-3
cdr3_aa: CASRGAGGPQETQYF; clone_size: -; cdr3_length: 15; v_call: TRBV25-1
cdr3_aa: CSAGGGDTQYF; clone_size: few; cdr3_length: 11; v_call: TRBV20-1
cdr3_aa: CSARGPSGFLETQYF; clone_size: -; cdr3_length: 15; v_call: TRBV20-1
cdr3_aa: CASSLEWPGVTYNSPLHF; clone_size: -; cdr3_length: 18; v_call: TRBV11-1
cdr3_aa: CSVERDRDYNEQFF; clone_size: -; cdr3_length: 14; v_call: TRBV29-1
cdr3_aa: CATSSSLAEVTGELFF; clone_size: -; cdr3_length: 16; v_call: TRBV10-3
cdr3_aa: CSARDPQNTGELFF; clone_size: many; cdr3_length: 14; v_call: TRBV20-1
cdr3_aa: CASSLWDNEQFF; clone_size: many; cdr3_length: 12; v_call: TRBV28
cdr3_aa: CASKSSSGRNGNEQFF; clone_size: few; cdr3_length: 16; v_call: TRBV6-2/TRBV6-3